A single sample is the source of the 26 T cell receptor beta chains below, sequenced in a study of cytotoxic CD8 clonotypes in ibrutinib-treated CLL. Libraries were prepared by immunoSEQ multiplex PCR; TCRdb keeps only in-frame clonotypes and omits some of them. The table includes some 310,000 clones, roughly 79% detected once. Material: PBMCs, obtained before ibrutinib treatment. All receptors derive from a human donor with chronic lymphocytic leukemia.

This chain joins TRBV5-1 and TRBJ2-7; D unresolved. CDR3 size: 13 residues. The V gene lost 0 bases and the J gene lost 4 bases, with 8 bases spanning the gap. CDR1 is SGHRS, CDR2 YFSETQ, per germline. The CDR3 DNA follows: TGCGCCAGCAGCTTGGACATAGAGTACGAGCAGTACTTC. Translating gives CASSLDIEYEQYF.

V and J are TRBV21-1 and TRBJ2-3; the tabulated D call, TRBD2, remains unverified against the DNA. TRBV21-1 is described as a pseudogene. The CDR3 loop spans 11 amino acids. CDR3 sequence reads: CASSKVGSPYF. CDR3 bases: TGTGCCAGCAGCAAAGTAGGGAGTCCGTATTTT.

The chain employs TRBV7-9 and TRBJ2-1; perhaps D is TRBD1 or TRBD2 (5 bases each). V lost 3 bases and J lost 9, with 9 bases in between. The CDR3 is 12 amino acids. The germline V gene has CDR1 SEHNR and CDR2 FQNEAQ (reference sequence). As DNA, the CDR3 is TGTGCCAGCAGCTTGGGGGATAGTGAGCAGTTCTTC. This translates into CASSLGDSEQFF.

The CDR3 here is CSVRTGGGNTIYF. In DNA form, the CDR3 reads TGCAGCGTCCGGACAGGGGGGGGAAACACCATATATTTT. The genes are TRBV29-1 and TRBJ1-3; 10 positions match TRBD1. The J segment lost 4 bases and the V segment lost 6 bases, leaving 3 bases of the junction unmatched. CDR3 size: 13 residues. In germline, CDR1 is SQVTM, CDR2 ANQGSEA.

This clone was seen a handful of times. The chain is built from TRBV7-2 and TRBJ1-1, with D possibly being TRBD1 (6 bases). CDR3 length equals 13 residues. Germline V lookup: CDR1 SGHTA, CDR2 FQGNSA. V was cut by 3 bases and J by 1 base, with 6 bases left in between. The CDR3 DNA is TGTGCCAGCAGCTTGACAGGGAACACTGAAGCTTTCTTT. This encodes CASSLTGNTEAFF.

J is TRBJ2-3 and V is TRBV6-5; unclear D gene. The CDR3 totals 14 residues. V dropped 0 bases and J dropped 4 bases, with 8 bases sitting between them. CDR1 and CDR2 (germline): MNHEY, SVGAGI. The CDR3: CASSYSIVADTQYF. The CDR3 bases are TGTGCCAGCAGTTACTCGATAGTTGCAGATACGCAGTATTTT.

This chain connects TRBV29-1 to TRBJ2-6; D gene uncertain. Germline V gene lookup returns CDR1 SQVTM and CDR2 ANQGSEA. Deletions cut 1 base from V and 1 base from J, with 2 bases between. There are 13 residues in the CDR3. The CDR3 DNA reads TGCAGCGTTGAAGTTTCTGGGGCCAACGTCCTGACTTTC. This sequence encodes CSVEVSGANVLTF. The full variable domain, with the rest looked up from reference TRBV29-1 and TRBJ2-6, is SAVISQKPSRDICQRGTSLTIQCQVDSQVTMMFWYRQQPGQSLTLIATANQGSEATYESGFVIDKFPISRPNLTFSTLTVSNMSPEDSSIYLCSVEVSGANVLTFGAGSRLTVL.

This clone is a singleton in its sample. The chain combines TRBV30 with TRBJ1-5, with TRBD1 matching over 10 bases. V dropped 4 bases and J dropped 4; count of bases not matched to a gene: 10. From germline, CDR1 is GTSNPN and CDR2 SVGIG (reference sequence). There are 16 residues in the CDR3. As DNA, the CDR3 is TGTGCCTGGAAGGGGGACAGGGGTTTTGGAAATCAGCCCCAGCATTTT. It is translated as CAWKGDRGFGNQPQHF.

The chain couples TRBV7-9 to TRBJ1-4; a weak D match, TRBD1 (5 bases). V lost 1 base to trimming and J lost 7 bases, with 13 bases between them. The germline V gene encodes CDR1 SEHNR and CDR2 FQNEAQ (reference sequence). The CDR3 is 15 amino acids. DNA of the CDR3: TGTGCCAGCAGCTTAGATGGGGGGTTCAGTGAAAAACTGTTTTTT. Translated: CASSLDGGFSEKLFF.

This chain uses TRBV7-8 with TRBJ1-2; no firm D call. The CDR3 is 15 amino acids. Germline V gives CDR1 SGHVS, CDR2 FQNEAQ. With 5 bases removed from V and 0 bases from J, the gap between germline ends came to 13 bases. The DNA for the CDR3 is TGTGCCAGCAGCCGCGCATCCACTCCTAACTATGGCTACACCTTC. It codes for CASSRASTPNYGYTF.

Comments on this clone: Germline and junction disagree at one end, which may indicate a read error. The CDR3 bases are TGCAGCGTTGGAGGGACTAACTTC. Translation gives CSVGGTNF. The rearrangement uses TRBV29-1 and TRBJ2-7, with 7 nucleotides matching TRBD2. Germline-derived CDR1 and CDR2 are SQVTM and ANQGSEA. The CDR3 is 8 residues long.

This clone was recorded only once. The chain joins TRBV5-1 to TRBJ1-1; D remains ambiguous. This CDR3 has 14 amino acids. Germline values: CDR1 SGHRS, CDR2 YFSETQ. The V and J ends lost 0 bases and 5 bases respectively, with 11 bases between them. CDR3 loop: CASSLGMVETEAFF. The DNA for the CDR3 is TGCGCCAGCAGCTTGGGGATGGTGGAAACTGAAGCTTTCTTT.

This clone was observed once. The CDR3 region is CASSDGQGIKNIQYF. In DNA, the CDR3 is TGTGCCAGCAGTGACGGACAGGGGATTAAAAACATTCAGTACTTC. The rearrangement uses TRBV2 and TRBJ2-4; TRBD1 matches at 9 bases. The CDR3 has 15 amino acids. The trim removed 3 bases at V and 4 bases at J, leaving 4 bases unmatched. From germline, CDR1 is SNHLY and CDR2 FYNNEI.

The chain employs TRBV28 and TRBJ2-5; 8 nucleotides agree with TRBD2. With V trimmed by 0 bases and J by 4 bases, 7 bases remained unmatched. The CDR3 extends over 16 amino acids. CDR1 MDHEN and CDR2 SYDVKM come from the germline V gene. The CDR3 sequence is CASSLWGLEKIETQYF. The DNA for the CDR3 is TGTGCCAGCAGTTTATGGGGACTAGAAAAAATAGAGACCCAGTACTTC.

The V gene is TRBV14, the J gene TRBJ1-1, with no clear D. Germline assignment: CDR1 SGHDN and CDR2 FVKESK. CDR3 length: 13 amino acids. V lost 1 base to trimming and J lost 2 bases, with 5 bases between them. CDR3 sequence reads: CASSQATNTEAFF. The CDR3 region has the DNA TGTGCCAGCAGCCAAGCCACAAACACTGAAGCTTTCTTT. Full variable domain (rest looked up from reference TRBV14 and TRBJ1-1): EAGVTQFPSHSVIEKGQTVTLRCDPISGHDNLYWYRRVMGKEIKFLLHFVKESKQDESGMPNNRFLAERTGGTYSTLKVQPAELEDSGVYFCASSQATNTEAFFGQGTRLTVV.

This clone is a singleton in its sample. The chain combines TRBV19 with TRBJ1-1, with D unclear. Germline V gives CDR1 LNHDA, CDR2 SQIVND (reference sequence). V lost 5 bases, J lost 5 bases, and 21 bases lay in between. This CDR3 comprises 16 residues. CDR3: CASSLIPVSVGTEAFF. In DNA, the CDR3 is TGTGCCAGTAGTCTTATACCTGTATCCGTAGGAACTGAAGCTTTCTTT.

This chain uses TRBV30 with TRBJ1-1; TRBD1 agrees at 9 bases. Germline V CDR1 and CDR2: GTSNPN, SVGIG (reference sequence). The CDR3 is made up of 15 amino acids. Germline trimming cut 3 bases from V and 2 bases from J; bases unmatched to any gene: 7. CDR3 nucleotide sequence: TGTGCCTGGAGACCGAAGGGACAGGGTAACACTGAAGCTTTCTTT. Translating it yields CAWRPKGQGNTEAFF.

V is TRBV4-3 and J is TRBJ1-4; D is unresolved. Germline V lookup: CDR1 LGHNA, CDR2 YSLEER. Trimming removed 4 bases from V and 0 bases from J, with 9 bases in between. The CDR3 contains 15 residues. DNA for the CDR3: TGCGCCAGCAGCCTCACACGTGCAACTAATGAAAAACTGTTTTTT. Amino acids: CASSLTRATNEKLFF.

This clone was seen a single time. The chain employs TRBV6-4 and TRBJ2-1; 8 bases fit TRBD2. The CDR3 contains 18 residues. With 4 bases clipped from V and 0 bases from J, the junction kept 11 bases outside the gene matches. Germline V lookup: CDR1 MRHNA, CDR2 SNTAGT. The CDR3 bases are TGTGCCAGCAGTGCACAACCGGGACTAGGCCTCTCCTACAATGAGCAGTTCTTC. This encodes CASSAQPGLGLSYNEQFF.

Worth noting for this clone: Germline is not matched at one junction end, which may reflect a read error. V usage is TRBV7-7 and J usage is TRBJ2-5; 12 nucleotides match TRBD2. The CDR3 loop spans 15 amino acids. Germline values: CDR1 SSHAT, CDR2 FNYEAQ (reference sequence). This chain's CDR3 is CASSVSGTSGETQYF. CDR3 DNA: TGTGCTAGCAGCGTCTCCGGGACTAGCGGGGAGACCCAGTACTTC. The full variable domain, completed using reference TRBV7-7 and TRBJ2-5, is GAGVSQSPRYKVTKRGQDVTLRCDPISSHATLYWYQQALGQGPEFLTYFNYEAQPDKSGLPSDRFSAERPEGSISTLTIQRTEQRDSAMYRCASSVSGTSGETQYFGPGTRLLVL.

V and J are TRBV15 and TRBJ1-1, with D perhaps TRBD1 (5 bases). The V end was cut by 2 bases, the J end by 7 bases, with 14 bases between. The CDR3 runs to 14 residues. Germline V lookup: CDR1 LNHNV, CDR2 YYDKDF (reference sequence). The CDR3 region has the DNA TGTGCCACCAGCAGATCTGGGGGACTAAATGAAGCTTTCTTT. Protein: CATSRSGGLNEAFF. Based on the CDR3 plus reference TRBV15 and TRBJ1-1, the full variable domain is DAMVIQNPRYQVTQFGKPVTLSCSQTLNHNVMYWYQQKSSQAPKLLFHYYDKDFNNEADTPDNFQSRRPNTSFCFLDIRSPGLGDTAMYLCATSRSGGLNEAFFGQGTRLTVV.

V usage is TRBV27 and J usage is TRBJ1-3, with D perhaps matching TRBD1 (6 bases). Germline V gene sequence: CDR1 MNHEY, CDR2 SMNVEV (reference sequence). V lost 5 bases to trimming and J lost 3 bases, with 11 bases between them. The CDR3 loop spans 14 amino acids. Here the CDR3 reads CASSPRGDGNTIYF. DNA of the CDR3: TGTGCCAGCAGTCCCAGGGGCGATGGAAACACCATATATTTT.

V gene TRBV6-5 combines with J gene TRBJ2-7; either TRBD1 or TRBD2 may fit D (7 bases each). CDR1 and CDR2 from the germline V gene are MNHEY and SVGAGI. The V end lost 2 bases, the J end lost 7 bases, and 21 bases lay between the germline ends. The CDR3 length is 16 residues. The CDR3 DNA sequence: TGTGCCAGCAGTTACGGAACCGTCAGGGGGACTACGGAGCAGTACTTC. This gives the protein CASSYGTVRGTTEQYF.

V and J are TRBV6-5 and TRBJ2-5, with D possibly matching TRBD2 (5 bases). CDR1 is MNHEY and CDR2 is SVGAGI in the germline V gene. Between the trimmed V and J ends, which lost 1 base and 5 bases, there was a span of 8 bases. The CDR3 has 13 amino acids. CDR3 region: CASSYYSGETQYF. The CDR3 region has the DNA TGTGCCAGCAGTTACTATTCGGGGGAGACCCAGTACTTC.

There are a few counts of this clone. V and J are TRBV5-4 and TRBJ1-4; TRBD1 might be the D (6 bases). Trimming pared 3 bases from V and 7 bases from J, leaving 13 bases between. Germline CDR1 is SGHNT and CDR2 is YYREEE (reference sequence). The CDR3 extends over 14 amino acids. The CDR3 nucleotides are TGTGCCAGCAGCTCAGGGGTTTTTGGTGAAAAACTGTTTTTT. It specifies CASSSGVFGEKLFF. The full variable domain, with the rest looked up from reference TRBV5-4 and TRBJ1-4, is ETGVTQSPTHLIKTRGQQVTLRCSSQSGHNTVSWYQQALGQGPQFIFQYYREEENGRGNFPPRFSGLQFPNYSSELNVNALELDDSALYLCASSSGVFGEKLFFGSGTQLSVL.

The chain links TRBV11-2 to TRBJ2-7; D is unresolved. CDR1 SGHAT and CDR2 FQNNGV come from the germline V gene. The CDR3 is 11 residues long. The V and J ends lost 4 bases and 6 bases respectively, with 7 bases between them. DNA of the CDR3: TGTGCCAGCAGCTCCGGATCCGAGCAGTACTTC. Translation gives CASSSGSEQYF.